This T cell receptor (beta chain) is from a study of beta chain features in type 1 diabetes. Across the whole study: The study found patients and healthy donors alike in age, gender and cell yields. Study results and caveats: Patients' naive, central memory and regulatory TCRB repertoires appeared more alike than those of healthy donors. Across all four CD4+ subsets, people with type 1 diabetes showed modestly shorter TCRB CDR3s. Type 1 diabetes patients had fewer VDJ junction insertions and more deletions.

The junction had 7 bases not matched to a gene; V was cut back by 5 bases and J by 7 bases. The germline gives CDR1 MNHEY, CDR2 SVGAGI. The CDR3 sequence is 13 residues long. All of the isolated RNA was reverse transcribed, so expressed TCRB transcripts were sequenced. This table comes from immunoSEQ multiplex PCR, and its TCRdb copy is limited to in-frame clones, with some not included. The repertoire has over 600,000 clones, 9.5% to 15% of them found once; the top ten carry more than 0.095%. This clone was seen a handful of times. Its antigen is as yet unknown. The chain combines TRBV6-5 with TRBJ1-2; 7 positions agree with TRBD1. This TCR derives from a man aged 25-45 years with type 1 diabetes. Sequenced sample: naive CD4+ T cells from blood. The DNA of the CDR3 is TGTGCCAGCAGTCCGACAGGGATGGGTGGCTACACCTTC. Translated: CASSPTGMGGYTF.